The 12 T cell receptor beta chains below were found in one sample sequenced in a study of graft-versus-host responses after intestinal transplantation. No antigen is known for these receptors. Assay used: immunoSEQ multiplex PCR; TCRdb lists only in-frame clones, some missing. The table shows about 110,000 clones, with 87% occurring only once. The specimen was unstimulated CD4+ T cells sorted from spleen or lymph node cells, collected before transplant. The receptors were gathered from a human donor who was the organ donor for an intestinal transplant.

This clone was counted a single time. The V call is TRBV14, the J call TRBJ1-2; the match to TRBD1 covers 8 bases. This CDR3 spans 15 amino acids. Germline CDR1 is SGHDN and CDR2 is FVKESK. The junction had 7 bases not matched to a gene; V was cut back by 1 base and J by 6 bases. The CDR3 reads CASSQAGGRGHGYTF. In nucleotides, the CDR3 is TGTGCCAGCAGCCAAGCGGGCGGCAGGGGGCATGGCTACACCTTC.

CDR3 sequence (DNA): TGTGCCTGGAGTGTACCATCTTTGTCGAAACATCAAGCCCAGCATTTT. Translated: CAWSVPSLSKHQAQHF. This chain joins TRBV30 and TRBJ1-5; no clear D gene. In germline, CDR1 is GTSNPN, CDR2 SVGIG (reference sequence). With 0 bases removed from V and 11 bases from J, the gap between germline ends came to 23 bases. The CDR3 loop spans 16 amino acids.

The CDR3 here is CASSEYMTLTNEKLFF. The CDR3 region has the DNA TGTGCCAGCAGTGAATATATGACACTGACTAATGAAAAACTGTTTTTT. V is TRBV25-1 and J is TRBJ1-4; D not certain. This CDR3 comprises 16 residues. Germline assignment: CDR1 MGHDK and CDR2 SYGVNS. Trimming left V 0 bases short and J 2 bases short, with 10 bases between.

CDR3 region: CASIIPRPGEQYF. CDR3 DNA: TGTGCCAGCATCATACCAAGGCCGGGCGAGCAGTACTTC. The chain carries TRBV7-9 and TRBJ2-7; the D is unclear. The CDR3 covers 13 residues. The germline gives CDR1 SEHNR, CDR2 FQNEAQ (reference sequence). The V and J ends lost 7 bases and 6 bases respectively, with 16 bases between them.

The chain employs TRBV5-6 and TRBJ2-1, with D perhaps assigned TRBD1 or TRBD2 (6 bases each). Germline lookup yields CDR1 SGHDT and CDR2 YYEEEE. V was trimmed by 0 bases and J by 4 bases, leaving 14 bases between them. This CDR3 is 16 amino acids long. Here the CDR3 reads CASSLVGGPPYNEQFF. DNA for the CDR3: TGTGCCAGCAGCTTGGTCGGGGGCCCACCTTACAATGAGCAGTTCTTC.

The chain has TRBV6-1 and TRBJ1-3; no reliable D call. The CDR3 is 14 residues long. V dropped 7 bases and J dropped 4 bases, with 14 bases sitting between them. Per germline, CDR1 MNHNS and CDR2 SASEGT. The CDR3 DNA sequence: TGTGCCAGCACTCGGAGGGATCCCGGAAACACCATATATTTT. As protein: CASTRRDPGNTIYF.

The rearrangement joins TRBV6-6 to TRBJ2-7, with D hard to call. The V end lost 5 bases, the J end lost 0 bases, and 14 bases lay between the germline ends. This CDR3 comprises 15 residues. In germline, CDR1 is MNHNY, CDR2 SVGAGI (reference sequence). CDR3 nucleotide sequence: TGTGCCAGCAGTCTTATACTAACGAGCTCCTACGAGCAGTACTTC. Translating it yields CASSLILTSSYEQYF.

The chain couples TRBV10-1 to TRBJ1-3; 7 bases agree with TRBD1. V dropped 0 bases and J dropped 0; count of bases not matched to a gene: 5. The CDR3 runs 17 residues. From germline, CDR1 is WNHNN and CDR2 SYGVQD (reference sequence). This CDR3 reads CASSESRDSSSGNTIYF. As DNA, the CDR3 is TGCGCCAGCAGTGAGTCCCGGGACAGCTCCTCTGGAAACACCATATATTTT.

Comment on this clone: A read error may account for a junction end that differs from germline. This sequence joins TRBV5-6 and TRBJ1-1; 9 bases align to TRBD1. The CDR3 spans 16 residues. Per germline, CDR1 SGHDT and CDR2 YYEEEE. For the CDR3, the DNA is TGTGCCAGCACCTTGGGACAGGGATGGATGAACACTGAAGCTTTCTTT. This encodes CASTLGQGWMNTEAFF.

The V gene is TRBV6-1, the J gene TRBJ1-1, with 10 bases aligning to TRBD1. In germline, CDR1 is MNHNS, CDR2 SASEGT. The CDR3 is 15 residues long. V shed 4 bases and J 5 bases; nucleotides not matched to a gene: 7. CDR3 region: CASSAGVDRGTEAFF. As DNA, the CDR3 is TGTGCCAGCAGTGCGGGTGTGGACAGGGGGACTGAAGCTTTCTTT.

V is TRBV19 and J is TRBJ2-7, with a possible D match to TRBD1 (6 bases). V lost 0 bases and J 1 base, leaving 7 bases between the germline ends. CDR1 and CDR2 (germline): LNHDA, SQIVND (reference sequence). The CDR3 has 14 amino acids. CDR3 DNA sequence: TGTGCCAGTAGTATAGAGGACAGATCCTACGAGCAGTACTTC. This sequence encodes CASSIEDRSYEQYF.

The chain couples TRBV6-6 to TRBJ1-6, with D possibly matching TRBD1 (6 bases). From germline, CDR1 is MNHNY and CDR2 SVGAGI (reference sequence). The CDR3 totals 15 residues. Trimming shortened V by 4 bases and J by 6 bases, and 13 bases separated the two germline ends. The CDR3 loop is CASSFWTELNSPLHF. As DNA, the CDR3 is TGTGCCAGCAGTTTTTGGACAGAACTTAATTCACCCCTCCACTTT.